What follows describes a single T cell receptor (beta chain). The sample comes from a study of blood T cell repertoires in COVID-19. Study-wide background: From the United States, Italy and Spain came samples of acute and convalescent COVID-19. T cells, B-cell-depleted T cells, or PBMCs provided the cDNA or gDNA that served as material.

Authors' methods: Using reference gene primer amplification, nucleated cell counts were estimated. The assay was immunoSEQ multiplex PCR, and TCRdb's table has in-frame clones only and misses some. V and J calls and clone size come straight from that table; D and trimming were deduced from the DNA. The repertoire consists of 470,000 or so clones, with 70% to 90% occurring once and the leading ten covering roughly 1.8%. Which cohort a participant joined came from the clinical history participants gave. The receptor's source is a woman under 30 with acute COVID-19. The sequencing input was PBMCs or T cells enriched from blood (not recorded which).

CDR3 region: CASSIYRGSGELFF. For the CDR3, the DNA is TGTGCCAGTAGTATTTATAGAGGTTCCGGGGAGCTGTTTTTT. The gene calls are TRBV19 and TRBJ2-2; D unclear. Germline loops: CDR1 LNHDA, CDR2 SQIVND (reference sequence). The CDR3 is 14 amino acids. Between the trimmed V and J ends, which lost 3 bases and 6 bases, there was a span of 11 bases. Full variable domain (rest looked up from reference TRBV19 and TRBJ2-2): DGGITQSPKYLFRKEGQNVTLSCEQNLNHDAMYWYRQDPGQGLRLIYYSQIVNDFQKGDIAEGYSVSREKKESFPLTVTSAQKNPTAFYLCASSIYRGSGELFFGEGSRLTVL.